This TCR beta chain is from a study of T cells in localized non-small cell lung cancer (dated by TCRdb to 2019 to 2021). Looking at the study overall: T cell repertoires of about 230 early-stage NSCLC patients were analyzed, with tumors being compared against uninvolved tumor-adjacent lungs. The mean age of the NSCLC patients was around 67 years, with 120 to 150 men and about a hundred women. The cohort comprised some 240 treatment-naïve NSCLC patients with resected, localized lung tumors.

The germline V gene provides CDR1 SGHTA and CDR2 FQGNSA. Trimming costs V 4 bases and J 6 bases, and their ends lie 12 bases apart. The CDR3 holds 14 amino acids from the cysteine to the phenylalanine. The DNA shown is the 42-base CDR3, in frame from base 1. The immunoSEQ Assay was used to sequence TCR beta CDR3 regions from DNA. Processing in the source paper ran as follows. To compute T cell density, TCR beta template counts were normalized to usable DNA, which was estimated by amplifying housekeeping genes. Richness was estimated using the preseqR package, with extrapolation to 400,000 templates for PBMC samples and to 120,000 templates for tissue samples. Clonality was defined by subtracting Pielou's evenness from one. Tissue-enriched TCRs were identified by differential abundance testing using productive amino-acid clonotypes, minimum total count 5 and alpha 0.1. The Jaccard Index and the Morisita Overlap Index were used to quantify repertoire overlap between compartments. TCR beta CDR3s were clustered by GLIPH together with public tetramer-defined viral CDR3s, and at least three viral sequences plus V-gene enrichment were required for viral motifs. TCRdb took this table from immuneACCESS and kept in-frame rearrangements with V and J called. Such tables lack part of the clones; where checked against another copy, unresolved V genes explain under half of the gap, and the rest is unexplained. The V and J calls and the clone size are those of that table, but D and trimming were determined from the DNA. Counted in this sample were about 23,000 clones; approximately 84% of them appeared once. The ten largest clonotypes hold 29% of the sample.

Overall study results and their limits: A median of around 50 of the top 100 tumor clones were detected in paired uninvolved adjacent lung, and 28 of these tumor clones were also found among the top 100 clones of the paired uninvolved adjacent lung. Multi-region tumor sequencing was not performed, so intratumor heterogeneity could not be excluded. Uninvolved tumor-adjacent lung showed the highest T cell clonality, higher than tumor, which suggests more focused antigenic responses in the uninvolved tumor-adjacent lung. Longer overall survival was associated with higher T cell density in blood, whereas shorter survival was associated with higher clonality in adjacent lung. Because the study design was exploratory, TCR variables were selected using unadjusted p-values without false-discovery rate correction.

With respect to this clone: It lacks a known antigen. Qualities for individual bases were not recorded, and no much larger clone is one base off.

At diagnosis, peripheral blood, uninvolved tumor-adjacent lung and tumor were collected and stored as a combination of fresh-frozen and FFPE material. Blood samples were analyzed as peripheral blood mononuclear cells for TCR repertoire profiling. The clonotype was recovered from a male donor older than 55 with stage I squamous cell lung carcinoma. The rearrangement joined TRBV7-2 to TRBJ2-2; the D gene is not confidently resolved. Source: peripheral blood, taken before any cancer treatment. CDR3 protein: CASSYARLAGELFF. The bases read TGTGCCAGCAGCTACGCTAGGCTCGCCGGGGAGCTGTTTTTT.